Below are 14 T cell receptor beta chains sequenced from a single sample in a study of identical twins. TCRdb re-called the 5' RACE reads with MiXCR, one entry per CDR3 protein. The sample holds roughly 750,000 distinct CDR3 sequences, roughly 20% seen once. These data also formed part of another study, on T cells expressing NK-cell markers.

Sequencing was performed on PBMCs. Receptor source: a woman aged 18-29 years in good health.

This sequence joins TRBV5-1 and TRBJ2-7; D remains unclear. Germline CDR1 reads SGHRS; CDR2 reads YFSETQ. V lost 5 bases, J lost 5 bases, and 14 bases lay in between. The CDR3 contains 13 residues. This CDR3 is CASSQVAGDEQYF. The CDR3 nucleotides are TGCGCCAGCAGTCAGGTAGCAGGAGACGAGCAGTACTTC. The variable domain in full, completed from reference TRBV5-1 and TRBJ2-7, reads KAGVTQTPRYLIKTRGQQVTLSCSPISGHRSVSWYQQTPGQGLQFLFEYFSETQRNKGNFPGRFSGRQFSNSRSEMNVSTLELGDSALYLCASSQVAGDEQYFGPGTRLTVT.

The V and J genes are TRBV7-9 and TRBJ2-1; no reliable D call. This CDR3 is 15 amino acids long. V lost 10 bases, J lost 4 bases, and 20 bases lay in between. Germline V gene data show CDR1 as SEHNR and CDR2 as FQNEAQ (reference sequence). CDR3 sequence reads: CATSISESSYNEQFF. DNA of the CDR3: TGTGCCACCTCTATATCAGAGTCCTCATACAATGAGCAGTTCTTC.

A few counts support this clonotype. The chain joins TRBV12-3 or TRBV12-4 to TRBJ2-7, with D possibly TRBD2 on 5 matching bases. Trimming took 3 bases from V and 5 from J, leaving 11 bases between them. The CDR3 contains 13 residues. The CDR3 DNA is TGTGCCAGCAGTTTTGGGTACGGGGACGAGCAGTACTTC. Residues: CASSFGYGDEQYF.

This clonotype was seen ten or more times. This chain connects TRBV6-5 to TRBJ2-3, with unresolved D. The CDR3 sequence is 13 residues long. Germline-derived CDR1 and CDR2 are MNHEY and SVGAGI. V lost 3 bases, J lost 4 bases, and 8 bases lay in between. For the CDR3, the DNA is TGTGCCAGCAGTTATGGCCCTCCAGATACGCAGTATTTT. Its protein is CASSYGPPDTQYF.

This CDR3 reads CASGLPTGREGYNEQFF. DNA for the CDR3: TGTGCTAGTGGTTTGCCAACAGGGCGGGAGGGCTACAATGAGCAGTTCTTC. The J gene is TRBJ2-1, the V gene TRBV12-5; 9 positions match TRBD2. CDR1 is LGHNT and CDR2 is FRNRAP in the germline V gene. J lost 3 bases, V lost 2 bases, and 8 bases had no gene match. The CDR3 is 17 amino acids.

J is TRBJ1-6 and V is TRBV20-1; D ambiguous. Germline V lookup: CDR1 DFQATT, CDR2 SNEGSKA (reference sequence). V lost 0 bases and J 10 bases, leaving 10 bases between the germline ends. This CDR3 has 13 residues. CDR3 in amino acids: CSARDTPESPLHF. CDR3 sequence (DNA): TGCAGTGCTAGAGATACACCTGAATCACCCCTCCACTTT.

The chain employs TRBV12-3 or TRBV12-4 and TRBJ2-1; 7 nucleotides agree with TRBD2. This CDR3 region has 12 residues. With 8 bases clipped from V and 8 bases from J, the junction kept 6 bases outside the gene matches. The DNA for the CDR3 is TGTGCCAGCCGGAGCGGGACCCATGAGCAGTTCTTC. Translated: CASRSGTHEQFF.

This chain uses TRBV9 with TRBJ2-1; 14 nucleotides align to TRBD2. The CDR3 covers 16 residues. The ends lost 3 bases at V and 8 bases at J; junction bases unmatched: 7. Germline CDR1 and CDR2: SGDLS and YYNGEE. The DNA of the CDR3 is TGTGCCAGCAGCGAGACTAGCGGGGGGGCCTTCGATGAGCAGTTCTTC. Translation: CASSETSGGAFDEQFF.

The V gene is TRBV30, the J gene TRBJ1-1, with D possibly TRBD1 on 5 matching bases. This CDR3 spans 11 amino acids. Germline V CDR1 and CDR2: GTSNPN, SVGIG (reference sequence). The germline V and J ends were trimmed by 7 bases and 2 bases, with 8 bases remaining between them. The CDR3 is CASDTNTEAFF. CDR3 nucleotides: TGTGCCTCGGACACAAACACTGAAGCTTTCTTT.

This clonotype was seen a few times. The CDR3 bases are TGTGCCAGCAGCATAAGCGGATTCACAGATACGCAGTATTTT. It is translated as CASSISGFTDTQYF. The V call is TRBV12-3 or TRBV12-4, the J call TRBJ2-3; possibly TRBD2 for D (5 bases). This CDR3 is 14 amino acids long. Between the trimmed V and J ends, which lost 6 bases and 2 bases, there was a span of 12 bases.

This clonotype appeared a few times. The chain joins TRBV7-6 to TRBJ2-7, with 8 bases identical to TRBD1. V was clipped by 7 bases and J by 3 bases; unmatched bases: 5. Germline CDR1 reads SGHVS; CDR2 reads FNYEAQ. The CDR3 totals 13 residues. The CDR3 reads CASNTGGNYEQYF. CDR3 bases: TGTGCCAGCAATACAGGGGGGAACTACGAGCAGTACTTC. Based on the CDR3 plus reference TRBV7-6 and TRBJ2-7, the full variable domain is GAGVSQSPRYKVTKRGQDVALRCDPISGHVSLYWYRQALGQGPEFLTYFNYEAQQDKSGLPNDRFSAERPEGSISTLTIQRTEQRDSAMYRCASNTGGNYEQYFGPGTRLTVT.

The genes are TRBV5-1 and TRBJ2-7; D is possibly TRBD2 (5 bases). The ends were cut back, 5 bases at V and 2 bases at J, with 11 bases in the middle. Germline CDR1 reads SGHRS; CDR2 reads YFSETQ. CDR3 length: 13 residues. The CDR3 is CASSPEGTYEQYF. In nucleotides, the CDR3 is TGCGCCAGCAGTCCAGAGGGTACCTACGAGCAGTACTTC.

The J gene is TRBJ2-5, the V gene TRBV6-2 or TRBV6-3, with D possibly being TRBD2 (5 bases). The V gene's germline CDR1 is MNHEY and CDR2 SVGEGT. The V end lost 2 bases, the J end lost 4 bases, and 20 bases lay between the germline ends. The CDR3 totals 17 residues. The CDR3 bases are TGTGCCAGCAGTTACCCCCCAGAACTAGGTCGGAGAGAGACCCAGTACTTC. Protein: CASSYPPELGRRETQYF.

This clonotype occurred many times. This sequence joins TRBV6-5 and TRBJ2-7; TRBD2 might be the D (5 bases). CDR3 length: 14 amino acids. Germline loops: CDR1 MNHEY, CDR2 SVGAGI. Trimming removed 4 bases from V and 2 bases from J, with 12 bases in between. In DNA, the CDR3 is TGTGCCAGCAGTTTACGATCCGGGACCTACGAGCAGTACTTC. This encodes CASSLRSGTYEQYF.